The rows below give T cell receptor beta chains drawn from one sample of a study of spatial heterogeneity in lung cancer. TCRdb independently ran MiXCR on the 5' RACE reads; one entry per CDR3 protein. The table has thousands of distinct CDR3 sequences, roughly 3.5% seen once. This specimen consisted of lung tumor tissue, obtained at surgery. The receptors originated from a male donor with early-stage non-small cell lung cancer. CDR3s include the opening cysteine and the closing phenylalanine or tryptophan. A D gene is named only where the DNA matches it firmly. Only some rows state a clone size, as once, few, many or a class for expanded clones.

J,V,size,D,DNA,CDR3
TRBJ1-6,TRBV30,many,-,TGTGCCTGGACACTAAGAGGGGCAAGGAATTCACCCCTCCACTTT,CAWTLRGARNSPLHF
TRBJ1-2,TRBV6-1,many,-,TGTGCCAGCAGTGAAGCGGTGAAGGGTGGTAACTATGGCTACACCTTC,CASSEAVKGGNYGYTF
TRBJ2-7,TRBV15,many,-,TGTGCCACCCTGGGGTACGAGCAGTACTTC,CATLGYEQYF
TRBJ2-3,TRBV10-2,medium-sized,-,TGCGCCAGCAGTGAGTCGAGACGGGGAGGCGCAGATACGCAGTATTTT,CASSESRRGGADTQYF
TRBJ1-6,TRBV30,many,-,TGTGCCTGGAGTGTCAGGGATCGTAATTCACCCCTCCACTTT,CAWSVRDRNSPLHF
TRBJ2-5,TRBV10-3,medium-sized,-,TGTGCCATCAGAGCCGGGACTGGACAAGAGACCCAGTACTTC,CAIRAGTGQETQYF
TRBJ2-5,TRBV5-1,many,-,TGCGCCAGCAGCTTGGGAGTAGCTCCCGAGACCCAGTACTTC,CASSLGVAPETQYF
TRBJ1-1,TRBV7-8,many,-,TGTGCCAGCAGCTTGGTCCGGTCTAACACTGAAGCTTTCTTT,CASSLVRSNTEAFF
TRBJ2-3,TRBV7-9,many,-,TGTGCCAGCAGCGGGGGACTCGCAGATACGCAGTATTTT,CASSGGLADTQYF
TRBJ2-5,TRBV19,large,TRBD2,TGTGCCAGTAGCCGCCCGGGGGGAGAGACCCAGTACTTC,CASSRPGGETQYF
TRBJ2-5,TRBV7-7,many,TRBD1,TGTGCCAGCAGCCGGGACAGCCAAGAGACCCAGTACTTC,CASSRDSQETQYF
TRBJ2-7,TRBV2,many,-,TGTGCCAGCAGTGAAGGGGGTGAGGGATCCTACGAGCAGTACTTC,CASSEGGEGSYEQYF
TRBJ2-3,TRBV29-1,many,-,TGCAGCTCCTCGCCGGGACTTATCGGAGATACGCAGTATTTT,CSSSPGLIGDTQYF
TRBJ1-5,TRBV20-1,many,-,TGCAGTGCTGGGATGGGACCGAGCAATCAGCCCCAGCATTTT,CSAGMGPSNQPQHF
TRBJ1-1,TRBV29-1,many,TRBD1,TGCAGCGTGGAAACAGGGGTCCGACTCACTGAAGCTTTCTTT,CSVETGVRLTEAFF
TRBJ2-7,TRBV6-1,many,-,TGTGCCAGCAGCAAGGAGGGCTCCTACGAGCAGTACTTC,CASSKEGSYEQYF
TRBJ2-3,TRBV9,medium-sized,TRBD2,TGTGCCAGCAGCGCCACTAGCGGGGGGGGCACAGATACGCAGTATTTT,CASSATSGGGTDTQYF
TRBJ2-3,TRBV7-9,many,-,TGTGCCAGCAGCTTAGGGGTCCCCACAGATACGCAGTATTTT,CASSLGVPTDTQYF
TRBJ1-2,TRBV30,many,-,TGTGCCTGGAGTGTGGCCAGGGGAGGAGGCTACACCTTC,CAWSVARGGGYTF
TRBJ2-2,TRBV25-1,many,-,TGTGCCAGCAGTGACCACAGATTAAACACCGGGGAGCTGTTTTTT,CASSDHRLNTGELFF
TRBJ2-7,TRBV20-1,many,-,TGCAGTGCTGAGGCGACTCTTATCTACGAGCAGTACTTC,CSAEATLIYEQYF
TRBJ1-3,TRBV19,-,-,TGTGCCAGTGGGCAGGGAAGGGGAAACACCATATATTTT,CASGQGRGNTIYF
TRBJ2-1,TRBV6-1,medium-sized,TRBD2,TGTGCCAGCAATCCCGGGGGGGCCGGTGAGCAGTTCTTC,CASNPGGAGEQFF
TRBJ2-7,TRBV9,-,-,TGTGCCAGCAGCGTTCGACGGAACAGCCAGACCGAGCAGTACTTC,CASSVRRNSQTEQYF
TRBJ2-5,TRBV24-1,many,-,TGTGCCACCAGCGAGGGGCGCGAGACCCAGTACTTC,CATSEGRETQYF
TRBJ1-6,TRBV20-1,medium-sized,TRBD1,TGCAGTGCTAGAGATAAGGGACAGGTGACACCCCTCCACTTT,CSARDKGQVTPLHF
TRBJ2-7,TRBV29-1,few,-,TGCAGCGTTGAAGATCGTCACGAGCAGTACTTC,CSVEDRHEQYF
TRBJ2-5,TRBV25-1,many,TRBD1,TGTGCCAGCAGTGCCACTCCCGGACAGGGGTTTGGAGAGACCCAGTACTTC,CASSATPGQGFGETQYF
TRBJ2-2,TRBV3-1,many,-,TGTGCCAGCAGCCAACTAAGGAACACCGGGGAGCTGTTTTTT,CASSQLRNTGELFF
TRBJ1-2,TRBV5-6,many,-,TGTGCCAGCAGCTTGGGGAACTATGGCTACACCTTC,CASSLGNYGYTF
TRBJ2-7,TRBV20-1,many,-,TGCAGTGCGTGGCGGTCCTACGAGCAGTACTTC,CSAWRSYEQYF
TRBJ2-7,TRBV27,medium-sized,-,TGTGCCAGCAGTTTAAGGATTACGGGTTGGACCCACGAGCAGTACTTC,CASSLRITGWTHEQYF
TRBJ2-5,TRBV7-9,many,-,TGTGCCAGCAGCCCTCTAGGAGCAGAGACCCAGTACTTC,CASSPLGAETQYF
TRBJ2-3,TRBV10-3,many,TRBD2,TGTGCCATCAGTGGAGGGTTGGGGACTAGCGGGGTCACAGATACGCAGTATTTT,CAISGGLGTSGVTDTQYF
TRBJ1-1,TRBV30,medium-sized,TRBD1,TGTGCCTGGTCAGGGGGCAGGATAGCTTTCTTT,CAWSGGRIAFF
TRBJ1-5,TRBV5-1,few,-,TGCGCCAGCAGCTTGGAAGGGGGAGAACAGCCCCAGCATTTT,CASSLEGGEQPQHF
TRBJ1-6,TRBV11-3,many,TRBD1,TGTGCCAGCAGCTTAGGGACAGGGGGTTCACCCCTCCACTTT,CASSLGTGGSPLHF
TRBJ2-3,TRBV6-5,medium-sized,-,TGTGCCAGCAGGCCTACTAGCACAGATACGCAGTATTTT,CASRPTSTDTQYF
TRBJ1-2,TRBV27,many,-,TGTGCCAGCAGTTCCGGGTGGGCTAACTATGGCTACACCTTC,CASSSGWANYGYTF
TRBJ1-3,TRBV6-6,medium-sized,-,TGTGCCAGCAGTGGACAGAAATCGGGCGGAAACACCATATATTTT,CASSGQKSGGNTIYF
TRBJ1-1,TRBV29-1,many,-,TGCAGCGTTAGGGCAGGGGACACTGAAGCTTTCTTT,CSVRAGDTEAFF
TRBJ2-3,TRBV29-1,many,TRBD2,TGCAGCGTCAAGACTAGCGGGACCACAGATACGCAGTATTTT,CSVKTSGTTDTQYF
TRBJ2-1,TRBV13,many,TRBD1,TGTGCCAGCAGCCCGAGGGACAGGGTGAACCACAATGAGCAGTTCTTC,CASSPRDRVNHNEQFF
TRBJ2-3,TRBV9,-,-,TGTGCCAGCAGCGTAGCTAGGGTAGGCGGGGAGAGCACAGATACGCAGTATTTT,CASSVARVGGESTDTQYF
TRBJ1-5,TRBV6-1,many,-,TGTGCCAGCAGTGAAGGTGTCGGAGATAGCAATCAGCCCCAGCATTTT,CASSEGVGDSNQPQHF
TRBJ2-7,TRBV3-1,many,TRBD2,TGTGCCAGCAGCCAAGAACGCCTAGCGGGAGATGAGCAGTACTTC,CASSQERLAGDEQYF
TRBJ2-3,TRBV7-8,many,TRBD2,TGTGCCAGCAGCTTAACTACCACCAGCGGGGGGGTCACAGATACGCAGTATTTT,CASSLTTTSGGVTDTQYF
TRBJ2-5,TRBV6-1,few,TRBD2,TGTGCCAGCAGTGGGGAGGGCCTAGGCGAGACCCAGTACTTC,CASSGEGLGETQYF
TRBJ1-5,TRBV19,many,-,TGTGCCAGTAGTATAGATCTAGGGCAGCTCCTAGATCCGCCCCAGCATTTT,CASSIDLGQLLDPPQHF
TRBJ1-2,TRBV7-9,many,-,TGTGCCAGCAGCTCCCAGGGAGGGTCTGGCTACACCTTC,CASSSQGGSGYTF